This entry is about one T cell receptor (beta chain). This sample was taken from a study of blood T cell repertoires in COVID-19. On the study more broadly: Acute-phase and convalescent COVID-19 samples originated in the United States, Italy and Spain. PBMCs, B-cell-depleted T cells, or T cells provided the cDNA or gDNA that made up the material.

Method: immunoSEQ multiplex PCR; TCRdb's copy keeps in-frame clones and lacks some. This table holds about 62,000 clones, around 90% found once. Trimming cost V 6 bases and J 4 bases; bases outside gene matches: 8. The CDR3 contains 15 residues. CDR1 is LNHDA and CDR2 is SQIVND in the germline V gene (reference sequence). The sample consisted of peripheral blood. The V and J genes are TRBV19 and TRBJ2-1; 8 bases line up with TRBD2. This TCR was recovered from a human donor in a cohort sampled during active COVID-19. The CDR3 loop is CASRPGLVTYNEQFF. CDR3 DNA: TGTGCCAGTAGACCGGGACTAGTAACGTACAATGAGCAGTTCTTC.